This is a list of T cell receptor beta chains from one sample in a study of regulatory T cells in long-lasting Graves disease. Each CDR3 protein gets one entry after TCRdb re-called the multiplex PCR reads with MiXCR. The sample carries about 460,000 distinct CDR3 sequences, around a fifth recorded once. The sequences come from peripheral blood mononuclear cells (PBMCs), collected when the disease was refractory, from a patient treated with antithyroid drugs. The receptors originated from a female donor with Graves disease. CDR3s include the opening cysteine and the closing phenylalanine or tryptophan. D genes are given only for firm matches. Not all rows give a size; the values are once, few, many and, for expanded clones, a class.

j_call v_call clone_size d_call cdr3_nt cdr3_aa
TRBJ2-2 TRBV7-9 - - TGTGCCAGCAGCCCAGGACAGACGCAGATGACCGGGGAGCTGTTTTTT CASSPGQTQMTGELFF
TRBJ2-5 TRBV6-1 many - TGTGCCAGCAAATCCCTTTCGGGCAGCATCGGAACGGAGACCCAGTACTTC CASKSLSGSIGTETQYF
TRBJ2-6 TRBV27 - TRBD2 TGTGCCAGCAGGCCCTGGGAGGGATACCACTCTGGGGCCAACGTCCTGACTTTC CASRPWEGYHSGANVLTF
TRBJ2-5 TRBV10-3 many - TGTGCCATCAGTGAGGATGTGAGGGTTGAGACCCAGTACTTC CAISEDVRVETQYF
TRBJ1-6 TRBV6-1 few - TGTGCCAGCAGTATTGACAGGCCAACCTATAATTCACCCCTCCACTTT CASSIDRPTYNSPLHF
TRBJ2-7 TRBV20-1 many TRBD2 TGCAGTGCTAATAGCGGGATCAAATACGAGCAGTACTTC CSANSGIKYEQYF
TRBJ1-2 TRBV20-1 few - TGCAGTGCCTCTGTCCGGGACCTAAAAGGGGATGGCTACACCTTC CSASVRDLKGDGYTF
TRBJ2-7 TRBV12-3/TRBV12-4 many - TGTGCCAGCAGTTCCCCGTGGGGCGCTCTCCACTCCTACGAGCAGTACTTC CASSSPWGALHSYEQYF
TRBJ1-2 TRBV19 - - TGTGCCAGTAGCATGGACATCTTAATCTATGGCTACACCTTC CASSMDILIYGYTF
TRBJ2-2 TRBV12-5 many - TGTGCTAGTGGCCCCCAATGGGGGGAGCTGTTTTTT CASGPQWGELFF
TRBJ1-2 TRBV5-6 - - TGTGCCAGCAGCGCGAATGATCTCAACTATGGCTACACCTTC CASSANDLNYGYTF
TRBJ2-1 TRBV29-1 once - TGCAGCGCAGGGCAAACTAACAATGAGCAGTTCTTC CSAGQTNNEQFF
TRBJ2-2 TRBV20-1 few TRBD1 TGCAGTGCTAGAGACGGACAGGGTAACGGGGAGCTGTTTTTT CSARDGQGNGELFF
TRBJ1-4 TRBV20-1 - - TGCAGTGCCGTCCTCGAGGCTGCAACTAATGAAAAACTGTTTTTT CSAVLEAATNEKLFF